This T cell receptor beta chain was sequenced during a study of CD8 T cells in ankylosing spondylitis. This CDR3 has 16 residues. The germline V gene has CDR1 SGHTA and CDR2 FQGNSA. V lost 5 bases and J lost 4; bases outside the gene matches: 12. Generation of TCR beta libraries employed quantitative 5'-RACE incorporating molecular barcodes. MiXCR, run by TCRdb on the 5' RACE reads, gives a single entry per CDR3 protein. The sample has about 840,000 distinct CDR3 sequences; over 9.5% are singletons. Study-level points and caveats: Matched ankylosing spondylitis synovial fluid reportedly showed significant enrichment of disease-linked clones. Disease-linked clones displayed a CD8+ phenotype and appeared relatively rarely in peripheral blood. Both synovial fluid and blood in reactive arthritis had previously been reported to carry some motif variants. Within ankylosing spondylitis blood, a TCR beta motif made up of eight or nine highly homologous variants appeared to be characteristic.

Points on this clonotype: Its specificity is not known.

The source of this sequence is a male donor with ankylosing spondylitis. This chain joins TRBV7-2 and TRBJ2-5; the match to TRBD2 covers 8 bases. Material for sequencing was blood, either unsorted or a sorted T cell fraction (not recorded which). The CDR3 DNA reads TGTGCCAGCAGCCGAGGGAGGAGCGGGGGAGGAGAGACCCAGTACTTC. Its translation is CASSRGRSGGGETQYF.